This entry describes one TCR beta chain. Its antigen specificity is not known. Per-base quality was not reported, and no clone a single base away is much larger than it. Using the immunoSEQ hsTCRbeta Kit, TCR beta CDR3 regions were sequenced from DNA. Per the authors' processing: TCR sequencing data were analysed with the ImmunoSEQ Analyzer. T cell clonality was defined as 1 minus Pielou's evenness, calculated on productive rearrangements. T cell diversity was measured with the inverse Simpson index on productive templates. T cell density was defined as TCR beta template counts normalized to usable DNA, with usable DNA estimated by amplification and sequencing of housekeeping genes. Two-sided Kruskal-Wallis tests were used to compare TCR metrics across histologic stages. This is the immuneACCESS table as TCRdb keeps it, with only in-frame sequences that have V and J called. A part of the clones is gone; compared with another copy, unresolved V genes explain less than half, and the rest is unexplained. D and trimming were read from the DNA, whereas the V and J calls and clone size are those reported in that table. In all, the sample holds around 5,000 clones, and 88% of those were seen once. The top ten clones comprise about 3% of the sample.

Patients underwent resection in Japan or China between the mid-2010s and the late 2010s. Histologic diagnosis of each case was confirmed independently by two lung cancer pathologists on H&E slides. Premalignant or tumor cells were enriched for nucleic acid extraction by macro-dissection performed after pathologic assessment. The AllPrep DNA/RNA FFPE Kit was used to isolate DNA from FFPE tissue. The germline V gene provides CDR1 SNHLY and CDR2 FYNNEI. The CDR3 numbers 15 residues from cysteine through phenylalanine. Only the CDR3 part of the read is kept: 45 bases, read in frame from the first base. Compared with germline, V lacks 8 bases and J lacks 4 bases; bases without a gene match: 7. This entry belongs to a study of immune evolution from preneoplasia to lung adenocarcinoma (dated by TCRdb to the early 2020s). About the full investigation: HLA loss of heterozygosity was seen in roughly 7%, 15% and 33% of AIS, MIA and ADC lesions, and in no AAH lesions. The study used immune gene expression, TCR sequencing and multiplex immunofluorescence to profile the immune contexture of lung adenocarcinoma precursors and invasive adenocarcinoma. POLYSOLVER was used to infer Class I HLA alleles from exome data, and LOHHLA was used to detect allele-specific HLA loss. Sample size was based on specimen availability rather than a prior power calculation. Resected precursor lesions (AAH, AIS, MIA) and invasive adenocarcinomas were compared with paired morphologically normal lung tissue. Whole exome sequencing and methylation data from the same cohort of nodules were integrated with the immune data. TCR sequencing data came from approximately 51 patients. According to the study, about 100 samples were used for TCR sequencing. A total of around 56 patients with pulmonary nodules who underwent surgical resection were included in the overall cohort.

Points the paper makes about the study in general: Because all patients were from Japan and China, applicability to Western populations was uncertain. The findings reflected association rather than direct causation, and larger cohorts with long-term follow-up and longitudinal biopsies were considered necessary. Top T cell clone frequencies were highest in normal lung and appeared to decrease progressively from AAH through AIS, MIA and invasive adenocarcinoma. Clonality was highest in normal lung, while later-stage lesions appeared to have lower clonality but higher T cell density and diversity. Compared with EGFR-mutant or double wild-type lesions, KRAS-mutant nodules had the highest T cell clonality.

The sequence joins TRBV2 to TRBJ2-2, and TRBD2 matches 10 of the central bases. The source is a person aged 50 to 59 with lung adenocarcinoma. Sequencing input: FFPE invasive lung adenocarcinoma tissue. The cell subset or site tag for this specimen amounts to: frankly invasive lung adenocarcinoma (ADC). The nucleotide sequence is TGTGCCAGCGGGGTAGGGACTAGCGTCACCGGGGAGCTGTTTTTT. Its protein product is CASGVGTSVTGELFF.